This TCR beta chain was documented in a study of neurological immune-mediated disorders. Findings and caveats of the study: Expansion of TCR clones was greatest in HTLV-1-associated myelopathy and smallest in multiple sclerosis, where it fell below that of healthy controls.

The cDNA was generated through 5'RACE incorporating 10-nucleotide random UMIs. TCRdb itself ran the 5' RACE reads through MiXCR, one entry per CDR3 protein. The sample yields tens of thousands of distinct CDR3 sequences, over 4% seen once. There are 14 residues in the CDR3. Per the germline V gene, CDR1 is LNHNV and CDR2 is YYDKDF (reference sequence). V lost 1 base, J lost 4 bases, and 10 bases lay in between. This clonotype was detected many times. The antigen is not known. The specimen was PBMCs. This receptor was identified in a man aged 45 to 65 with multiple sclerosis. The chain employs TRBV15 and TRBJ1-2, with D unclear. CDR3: CATSRASTGYGYTF. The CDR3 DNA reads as TGTGCCACCAGCAGAGCTTCGACGGGCTATGGCTACACCTTC.